Following are 9 T cell receptor beta chains from one sample sequenced in a study of T cells in Graves' hyperthyroidism and ophthalmopathy. Researchers amplified the TCR beta CDR3 regions from RNA transcripts. Primed by the HTBI set, a first-round RT-PCR was run on the TCR CDR3. TCRdb ran MiXCR on the multiplex PCR reads and lists one entry per CDR3 protein. The sample records 600,000 to 650,000 distinct CDR3 sequences, roughly 20% being singletons. Sequenced input: blood. All receptors come from a young man with Graves' ophthalmopathy.

This clonotype was seen only a few times. J is TRBJ2-7 and V is TRBV10-3; 10 nucleotides align to TRBD2. The germline V gene has CDR1 ENHRY and CDR2 SYGVKD. Germline trimming cut 6 bases from V and 1 base from J; bases unmatched to any gene: 9. CDR3 size: 16 residues. CDR3 sequence: CAIRKGLADPSYEQYF. The CDR3 DNA follows: TGTGCCATCAGGAAAGGACTAGCGGACCCTTCCTACGAGCAGTACTTC.

This clonotype appeared a few times. The V gene is TRBV20-1, the J gene TRBJ1-1; 12 bases fit TRBD1. This CDR3 spans 17 amino acids. The V gene end was trimmed by 1 base and the J gene end by 1 base; junction bases not matched to a gene: 7. Germline CDR1 DFQATT, CDR2 SNEGSKA (reference sequence). This CDR3 reads CSARAGQGAFGNTEAFF. In nucleotides, the CDR3 is TGCAGTGCTAGAGCGGGACAGGGGGCATTTGGGAACACTGAAGCTTTCTTT.

This clonotype was counted many times. The V gene is TRBV18, the J gene TRBJ2-7; 7 nucleotides align to TRBD1. Germline values: CDR1 KGHSH, CDR2 LQKENI. The CDR3 loop spans 13 amino acids. With 3 bases clipped from V and 3 bases from J, the junction kept 2 bases outside the gene matches. The CDR3 DNA sequence: TGTGCCAGCTCACCGGGACAGATCTACGAGCAGTACTTC. It encodes CASSPGQIYEQYF.

Many counts were recorded for this clonotype. This chain connects TRBV28 to TRBJ1-3; a possible D gene is TRBD1 (5 bases). V was cut by 5 bases and J by 0 bases, with 23 bases left in between. This CDR3 has 19 amino acids. Per the germline V gene, CDR1 is MDHEN and CDR2 is SYDVKM. CDR3 DNA sequence: TGTGCCAGCAGTACACCTCCGGGACGCTTAGTACTCTCTGGAAACACCATATATTTT. This encodes CASSTPPGRLVLSGNTIYF.

The rearrangement uses TRBV5-8 and TRBJ2-7, with 9 bases aligning to TRBD2. This CDR3 contains 14 residues. After removal of 4 bases from V and 2 bases from J, the junction contained 4 bases not matched to a gene. Germline V gene sequence: CDR1 SGHTS, CDR2 YDEGEE. The DNA for the CDR3 is TGTGCCAGCAGCCCCGGGACTAGCCCCTACGAGCAGTACTTC. Translated: CASSPGTSPYEQYF.

This clonotype was picked up a small number of times. This chain connects TRBV20-1 to TRBJ2-7, with D perhaps being TRBD1 or TRBD2 (5 bases each). The germline V and J ends were trimmed by 1 base and 4 bases, with 32 bases remaining between them. This CDR3 region has 20 residues. Looked up from germline, CDR1 is DFQATT and CDR2 is SNEGSKA (reference sequence). CDR3 sequence: CSARGPIDSPGLPLRYEQYF. For the CDR3, the DNA is TGCAGTGCTAGAGGGCCGATCGACAGCCCAGGACTTCCATTGCGGTACGAGCAGTACTTC.

Many counts were recorded for this clonotype. This chain joins TRBV12-3 or TRBV12-4 and TRBJ2-1; TRBD2 is a possible D gene (6 bases). This CDR3 has 15 residues. V was cut by 7 bases and J by 5 bases, with 18 bases left in between. The CDR3 DNA sequence: TGTGCCAGCATCGGTGTGGGCGGGACGAACAATGAGCAGTTCTTC. Translated: CASIGVGGTNNEQFF.

This clonotype was observed many times. The rearrangement joins TRBV5-1 to TRBJ2-2; possibly TRBD1 or TRBD2 for D (5 bases each). The CDR3 has 16 residues. V gave up 2 bases and J gave up 0 bases, with 11 bases separating them. CDR1 and CDR2 (germline): SGHRS, YFSETQ. Here the CDR3 reads CASSLTGTSNTGELFF. DNA of the CDR3: TGCGCCAGCAGCTTAACCGGGACGTCGAACACCGGGGAGCTGTTTTTT. Full variable domain (rest looked up from reference TRBV5-1 and TRBJ2-2): KAGVTQTPRYLIKTRGQQVTLSCSPISGHRSVSWYQQTPGQGLQFLFEYFSETQRNKGNFPGRFSGRQFSNSRSEMNVSTLELGDSALYLCASSLTGTSNTGELFFGEGSRLTVL.

This clonotype showed up many times. The V and J genes are TRBV20-1 and TRBJ1-1; no clear D gene. This CDR3 is 13 amino acids long. Germline V gene data show CDR1 as DFQATT and CDR2 as SNEGSKA (reference sequence). V dropped 1 base and J dropped 0 bases, with 6 bases sitting between them. As DNA, the CDR3 is TGCAGTGCTAGAGCCAGCATGAACACTGAAGCTTTCTTT. It is translated as CSARASMNTEAFF.